The 18 T cell receptor beta chains reported below all come from one sample, sequenced in a study of a mutant IDH1 vaccine in newly diagnosed glioma. The table came from immunoSEQ multiplex PCR; TCRdb's copy has only in-frame clones and leaves some out. The repertoire has some 29,000 clones, over 60% of them found once; the top ten carry more than 6.5%. Time point noted: week 35, safety follow-up. Topical imiquimod was applied with each vaccine dose, which held 300 ug of mutant IDH1 20-mer peptide. These receptors have no known antigen. Sequencing was performed on PBMCs, taken from a glioma patient whose treatment included an IDH1 peptide vaccine. These receptors were obtained from a middle-aged man with glioma.

The chain employs TRBV7-9 and TRBJ2-1; D gene unclear. The V gene's germline CDR1 is SEHNR and CDR2 FQNEAQ (reference sequence). The germline V and J ends were trimmed by 7 bases and 1 base, with 11 bases remaining between them. The CDR3 covers 14 residues. CDR3 loop: CASTSGWSYNEQFF. CDR3 DNA: TGTGCCAGCACTTCAGGTTGGTCCTACAATGAGCAGTTCTTC. Filled out from reference TRBV7-9 and TRBJ2-1, the complete variable domain reads DTGVSQNPRHKITKRGQNVTFRCDPISEHNRLYWYRQTLGQGPEFLTYFQNEAQLEKSRLLSDRFSAERPKGSFSTLEIQRTEQGDSAMYLCASTSGWSYNEQFFGPGTRLTVL.

This clone came up once. The rearrangement links TRBV19 to TRBJ1-1, with a weak D call TRBD1 (5 bases). Per germline, CDR1 LNHDA and CDR2 SQIVND (reference sequence). The CDR3 is made up of 14 amino acids. Trimming left V 6 bases short and J 1 base short, with 12 bases between. The CDR3 DNA sequence: TGTGCCAGTAGCCCGGGGCGGAAGAACACTGAAGCTTTCTTT. Its translation is CASSPGRKNTEAFF.

The chain combines TRBV12-5 with TRBJ2-5; the D gene is possibly TRBD2 (6 bases). V lost 5 bases and J lost 0, with 13 bases in between. Germline CDR1 and CDR2: LGHNT and FRNRAP. The CDR3 has 15 residues. The CDR3 loop is CASGLPGEDQETQYF. DNA for the CDR3: TGTGCTAGTGGTCTACCCGGGGAGGACCAAGAGACCCAGTACTTC.

The chain couples TRBV10-3 to TRBJ2-7, with TRBD1 identical over 8 bases. There are 16 residues in the CDR3. V shed 0 bases, J shed 2 bases, and the junction held 6 bases outside the gene matches. Per the germline V gene, CDR1 is ENHRY and CDR2 is SYGVKD. CDR3 sequence (DNA): TGTGCCATCAGTGAGTCGACTGGACAGGGCCCCTACGAGCAGTACTTC. As protein: CAISESTGQGPYEQYF.

This chain uses TRBV15 with TRBJ1-4; TRBD1 aligns across 9 bases. This CDR3 region has 14 residues. Trimming at V came to 5 bases and at J to 10 bases, leaving 8 bases not matched to a gene. Germline loops: CDR1 LNHNV, CDR2 YYDKDF (reference sequence). The chain's CDR3 is CATSEGTGFGKLFF. CDR3 DNA sequence: TGTGCCACCAGCGAAGGGACAGGGTTCGGAAAACTGTTTTTT.

The chain uses TRBV6-5 and TRBJ2-7, with 8 nucleotides matching TRBD1. The CDR3 sequence is 12 residues long. Germline loops: CDR1 MNHEY, CDR2 SVGAGI. Trimming removed 8 bases from V and 5 bases from J; junction bases left unmatched: 5. The CDR3 DNA reads TGTGCCAGCGGACGGACAGGGAACGAGCAGTACTTC. It codes for CASGRTGNEQYF.

The chain combines TRBV6-4 with TRBJ2-7; 10 positions match TRBD1. V lost 11 bases, J lost 9 bases, and 16 bases stayed unmatched. CDR1 and CDR2 from the germline V gene are MRHNA and SNTAGT. This CDR3 spans 14 amino acids. CDR3 DNA: TGTGCCGGTACCTCGACAGGGGGCAATCGAGGGCAGTACTTC. It specifies CAGTSTGGNRGQYF.

This clone came up a few times. V is TRBV5-1 and J is TRBJ1-4, with a weak D call TRBD1 (5 bases). Germline-derived CDR1 and CDR2 are SGHRS and YFSETQ. The CDR3 has 15 amino acids. The V end lost 0 bases, the J end lost 6 bases, and 12 bases lay between the germline ends. The CDR3 is CASSLAAGVDEKLFF. DNA of the CDR3: TGCGCCAGCAGCTTGGCAGCGGGGGTAGATGAAAAACTGTTTTTT.

V gene TRBV28 combines with J gene TRBJ1-5; no clear D gene. This CDR3 contains 14 residues. The ends were cut back, 5 bases at V and 3 bases at J, with 11 bases in the middle. CDR1 and CDR2 from the germline V gene are MDHEN and SYDVKM. The chain's CDR3 is CASSGEAANQPQHF. The DNA for the CDR3 is TGTGCCAGCAGTGGCGAAGCGGCCAATCAGCCCCAGCATTTT.

This clone appeared a few times. V gene TRBV19 combines with J gene TRBJ2-1; D might be TRBD1 or TRBD2, each matching 5 bases. Per germline, CDR1 LNHDA and CDR2 SQIVND (reference sequence). CDR3 length: 13 amino acids. The germline V and J ends were trimmed by 3 bases and 9 bases, with 12 bases remaining between them. CDR3: CASSIGAVREQFF. In DNA, the CDR3 is TGTGCCAGTAGTATCGGGGCGGTGCGTGAGCAGTTCTTC.

This clone was counted a few times. The J gene is TRBJ2-7, the V gene TRBV19; D is unresolved. Trimming removed 1 base from V and 3 bases from J, with 16 bases in between. Germline lookup yields CDR1 LNHDA and CDR2 SQIVND (reference sequence). The CDR3 has 16 residues. The CDR3: CASSIGSQAARYEQYF. The CDR3 DNA is TGTGCCAGTAGTATAGGGTCACAAGCAGCGCGCTACGAGCAGTACTTC.

This clone is classed as medium-sized. The rearrangement joins TRBV14 to TRBJ1-1; no clear D. V shed 4 bases and J shed 6 bases, with 9 bases lying between them. The CDR3 has 12 residues. Germline V gene lookup returns CDR1 SGHDN and CDR2 FVKESK. The CDR3 coding sequence is TGTGCCAGCAGCCCCGCGGGGTCTGAAGCTTTCTTT. It codes for CASSPAGSEAFF.

The chain recombines TRBV29-1 with TRBJ1-3; D is unresolved. Germline V gives CDR1 SQVTM, CDR2 ANQGSEA. V was pared by 2 bases and J by 3 bases, with 2 bases between. This CDR3 is built from 11 residues. CDR3 coding DNA: TGCAGCGTTGAACGTGGAAACACCATATATTTT. This codes for CSVERGNTIYF. Using reference TRBV29-1 and TRBJ1-3 for the parts outside the CDR3, the full variable domain is SAVISQKPSRDICQRGTSLTIQCQVDSQVTMMFWYRQQPGQSLTLIATANQGSEATYESGFVIDKFPISRPNLTFSTLTVSNMSPEDSSIYLCSVERGNTIYFGEGSWLTVV.

The rearrangement uses TRBV10-2 and TRBJ2-7, with unresolved D. Trimming removed 0 bases from V and 4 bases from J, with 16 bases in between. From germline, CDR1 is WSHSY and CDR2 SAAADI. This CDR3 is built from 16 residues. The CDR3 spells CASSESKSGRPYEQYF. The CDR3 nucleotides are TGCGCCAGCAGTGAGTCGAAAAGTGGCAGGCCGTACGAGCAGTACTTC.

This clone was observed a single time. The chain has TRBV4-1 and TRBJ1-4; D not certain. The CDR3 runs 15 residues. V shed 3 bases and J shed 0 bases, with 8 bases lying between them. Germline lookup yields CDR1 MGHRA and CDR2 YSYEKL. The CDR3 coding sequence is TGCGCCAGCAGCCAGATGGATGCAACTAATGAAAAACTGTTTTTT. Its protein is CASSQMDATNEKLFF.

The DNA of the CDR3 is TGTGCCAGCAGCTTGGGGACAGTTTATAGCAATCAGCCCCAGCATTTT. This translates into CASSLGTVYSNQPQHF. The chain links TRBV5-5 to TRBJ1-5, with a possible D match to TRBD1 (6 bases). CDR3 length: 16 amino acids. V lost 0 bases and J lost 0, with 10 bases in between. Germline CDR1 and CDR2: SGHKS and YYEKEE (reference sequence).

This clone was counted a few times. The V gene is TRBV6-6, the J gene TRBJ2-3; 7 bases map to TRBD1. Germline V CDR1 and CDR2: MNHNY, SVGAGI (reference sequence). CDR3 length: 16 residues. The trim removed 0 bases at V and 2 bases at J, leaving 5 bases unmatched. CDR3 sequence: CASSYSGQENTDTQYF. DNA for the CDR3: TGTGCCAGCAGTTACTCAGGACAGGAGAACACAGATACGCAGTATTTT.

V is TRBV2 and J is TRBJ2-5, with 8 bases identical to TRBD1. V lost 6 bases, J lost 0 bases, and 3 bases stayed unmatched. This CDR3 has 14 amino acids. Germline V gives CDR1 SNHLY, CDR2 FYNNEI. The CDR3 loop reads CASRRTGYQETQYF. CDR3 bases: TGTGCCAGCAGGAGGACAGGGTACCAAGAGACCCAGTACTTC.